The 9 T cell receptor beta chains below were found in one sample sequenced in a study of radiotherapy plus CTLA-4 blockade in lung cancer. Sequenced by immunoSEQ multiplex PCR; TCRdb stores in-frame clones only, minus some. The table shows approximately 76,000 clones, with about four fifths occurring only once. The sequences come from peripheral blood, collected from a patient treated with radiotherapy plus ipilimumab. These receptors were collected from a human donor with non-small cell lung cancer who had a partial response to radiotherapy plus ipilimumab. Some clones in this sample may be carry-over from other donors' samples.

This chain connects TRBV11-1 to TRBJ2-2; D may be TRBD1 (5 bases). The CDR3 covers 18 residues. Germline loops: CDR1 SGHAT, CDR2 FQDESV (reference sequence). The ends were cut back, 3 bases at V and 0 bases at J, with 17 bases in the middle. CDR3 DNA sequence: TGTGCCAGCAGCTTTTACCAGGGAATTGCCCCGAACACCGGGGAGCTGTTTTTT. Its translation is CASSFYQGIAPNTGELFF.

The V and J genes are TRBV2 and TRBJ2-2, with D maybe TRBD1 (6 bases). Germline V gene lookup returns CDR1 SNHLY and CDR2 FYNNEI. The CDR3 spans 13 residues. V was pared by 5 bases and J by 7 bases, with 11 bases between. The CDR3 sequence: CASSSQGLGELFF. CDR3 bases: TGTGCCAGCAGTAGCCAGGGGCTCGGGGAGCTGTTTTTT.

This clone was detected once. The V call is TRBV6-5, the J call TRBJ2-1; a weak D match, TRBD2 (6 bases). The CDR3 is 15 residues long. The germline V and J ends were trimmed by 0 bases and 7 bases, with 13 bases remaining between them. CDR1 is MNHEY, CDR2 SVGAGI, per germline. The CDR3 loop reads CASSYSTRGPNEQFF. The CDR3, as DNA: TGTGCCAGCAGTTACTCGACGCGGGGCCCGAATGAGCAGTTCTTC.

CDR3 sequence: CAWGHKTDTQYF. In DNA form, the CDR3 reads TGTGCCTGGGGTCACAAGACAGATACGCAGTATTTT. V gene TRBV30 combines with J gene TRBJ2-3; D remains unclear. This CDR3 has 12 amino acids. V gave up 5 bases and J gave up 3 bases, with 9 bases separating them. CDR1 and CDR2 (germline): GTSNPN, SVGIG (reference sequence).

This rearrangement joins TRBV19 to TRBJ1-5; 7 bases map to TRBD1. CDR1 is LNHDA and CDR2 is SQIVND in the germline V gene (reference sequence). The CDR3 covers 15 residues. With V trimmed by 4 bases and J by 1 base, 4 bases remained unmatched. CDR3 bases: TGTGCCAGTAGTACACAACAGGGGAGCAATCAGCCCCAGCATTTT. Protein product: CASSTQQGSNQPQHF.

In this sample, this clone turned up once. The gene calls are TRBV6-1 and TRBJ2-5; TRBD2 aligns across 10 bases. With 6 bases clipped from V and 3 bases from J, the junction kept 7 bases outside the gene matches. CDR1 is MNHNS, CDR2 SASEGT, per germline. The CDR3 is 15 residues long. The DNA of the CDR3 is TGTGCCAGCAGACAAGCGGGGGGGCTTAAAGAGACCCAGTACTTC. Its protein is CASRQAGGLKETQYF.

The CDR3 coding sequence is TGTGCCAGCAGCCCCATCCCTAGCGGGGGGGCCACAGATACGCAGTATTTT. Protein sequence: CASSPIPSGGATDTQYF. The genes are TRBV7-7 and TRBJ2-3; 12 bases are shared with TRBD2. The length of the CDR3 is 17 residues. Germline V gene data show CDR1 as SSHAT and CDR2 as FNYEAQ (reference sequence). V shed 5 bases and J 2 bases; nucleotides not matched to a gene: 8.

J is TRBJ1-2 and V is TRBV28, with 7 nucleotides matching TRBD1. The germline CDR1 and CDR2 sequences are MDHEN and SYDVKM. This CDR3 has 13 amino acids. J gave up 8 bases and V 2 bases, and 5 bases lay outside the gene matches. DNA of the CDR3: TGTGCCAGCAGTTTAGGCAGGGGGAGAGGCTACACCTTC. Protein sequence: CASSLGRGRGYTF.

The chain joins TRBV28 to TRBJ1-5, with D maybe TRBD1 (6 bases). The germline V gene encodes CDR1 MDHEN and CDR2 SYDVKM. The CDR3 runs to 17 residues. Deletions cut 5 bases from V and 2 bases from J, with 19 bases between. CDR3 nucleotide sequence: TGTGCCAGCAGTCCCATACTCTACAGGGCGCGCAATCAGCCCCAGCATTTT. Amino acid sequence: CASSPILYRARNQPQHF.